This T cell receptor beta chain was captured by sequencing in a study of cytomegalovirus exposure and HLA in healthy donors (dated 2017 in TCRdb). Context from the whole study: An earlier analysis of roughly 570 of the donors reported over 250 Gb of sequence data and 95 million to 140 million unique TCR beta sequences obtained from about 179 million T cells. An early release covering roughly 600 HLA-typed donors comprised 250 to 350 gigabases of sequencing data and 65 million to 100 million unique TCR sequences. Because of strong linkage in the cohort, roughly five DR-DQ haplotypes were treated as single units for association and clustering. Of the 300 to 500 genotyped donors, 75% to 85% were placed in the genetic ancestry cluster associated with self-reported Caucasian donors. In the later analysis, no new phenotypic data were used to find candidate immune exposures; instead, reliance was placed on TCR beta sequences and their occurrence across donors. All discovery cohort repertoires had been generated using a single sequencing platform. In a later genetic analysis, genome-wide SNP genotypes for about three fifths of the 666 donors were used, and that subset was treated as a discovery cohort. Along with the approximately 700-subject first cohort, a separate validation cohort of more than 90 different subjects was used. An earlier analysis of approximately 630 of the donors applied high-throughput TCR beta sequencing to assess whether each TCR beta V gene segment acted as functional or pseudogenic. Donor age, sex, ethnicity and CMV serostatus were collected together with the repertoire data. A later analysis re-examined previously published TCR beta repertoires from several hundred donors and added high-resolution HLA genotyping to investigate patterns of TCR occurrence. Class I and class II HLA loci were covered by the typing at four-digit resolution. Across 398 genotyped donors of the cohort, an average of roughly 250,000 unique TCR beta nucleotide sequences per donor were sequenced, and around 20% of those sequences were non-productive. The study aimed to test whether cataloging public T cell receptors could reveal signatures of past pathogen exposure. Using immunosequencing, the study profiled T cell repertoires from about 610 subjects and related those repertoires to cytomegalovirus serostatus. The number of typed donors differed by locus: roughly 629-640 for A, B, C, DRB1 and DQB1; 500 to 550 for DQA1; around 610 for DPA1; and roughly 470 for DPB1. High-throughput TCR immunosequencing, statistical association of individual TCRs with disease status, and machine learning were combined to predict cytomegalovirus infection status. The investigation overall reported the following: Some IMGT-functional V segments, including TRBV6-2 and TRBV6-3, could not be distinguished by the 87-base-pair reads and were therefore excluded. In a later analysis, HLA-associated TCR beta chains showed more clonal expansion and lower generation probabilities than non-associated chains that were equally common. In vitro tests confirmed that a few of the cytomegalovirus-associated TCR beta chains recognize cytomegalovirus antigens. Correlated functional status among segregating V segments might be attributable to linkage disequilibrium, but an unknown experimental factor could not be ruled out. Several of the top co-occurrence clusters appeared to be linked to parvovirus B19, influenza, CMV and Epstein-Barr virus, according to a later analysis. Immune exposure information for the cohort was limited to CMV serostatus. The sequencing pipeline was judged likely to have produced a cluster of highly shared sequence variants as a technical artifact. Roughly uniform sequencing depth across donors was assumed in presence/absence analyses, although this assumption may not hold. According to a later genetic analysis, donors in an Asian-associated ancestry cluster had fewer N-insertions in productive TCRs than the roughly 700-donor mean. A later analysis found that TCR association rates varied across HLA loci, with DRB1 alleles showing the most associated TCRs and HLA-C alleles the fewest. A further reported finding was that TCR beta sequences accurately predicted the HLA-A and HLA-B alleles for most subjects in the first cohort. A total of about 150 TCR beta chains were listed by the study as associated with cytomegalovirus. Only TCR beta chains were sequenced in this cohort, and the absence of alpha or paired-chain data limited detectable features. The authors suggested that the approach could potentially be generalized to other disease states and immunological phenotypes. In an earlier analysis of around 500 of the donors, most TCR beta V segments appeared in productive rearrangements about 87% or about 30% of the time, broadly matching IMGT annotations. HLA typing was unavailable for some donors at each locus, so association tests used only the typed subset. The earlier analysis of 587 of the donors excluded some 15 rarely observed V segments, including chromosome 9 orphons, because counts were too low. In a later analysis, most CMV-associated TCR beta chains were found to appear HLA-restricted, with HLA associations seemingly driven largely by CMV exposure. Specific HLA alleles were associated with 16,951 TCR beta sequences at a false discovery rate of 0.05 in a later analysis. When HLA alleles, especially DR and DQ, strongly co-occurred, attributing TCR associations to individual alleles was difficult. Most TCR sequences were observed very rarely across donors, whereas some public TCRs were present in many individuals. The classifier was reported to diagnose cytomegalovirus status with high specificity and sensitivity in both the original cohort and the validation cohort. An association between a missense DCLRE1C variant and V-gene and J-gene trimming of TCR beta chains was found in a later genetic analysis and replicated in an independent cohort.

From the cysteine up to the phenylalanine, the CDR3 has a length of 14 residues. The sequence is cut down to CDR3 DNA, 42 bases in frame from base 1. CDR1 and CDR2 are drawn from the germline V gene: MNHEY, SVGAGI. The trim is 8 bases for V and 2 bases for J, with a gap of 13 bases between the germline ends. The library was obtained by the immunoSEQ multiplex PCR assay. For the multiplex PCR, a mixture combining 60 forward primers for TCR Vbeta segments and 13 reverse primers for TCR Jbeta segments was used. The CDR3 region of rearranged TCR beta genes was amplified from genomic DNA by a multiplex PCR assay. On the Illumina HiSeq System, the amplified TCR beta libraries were sequenced as 87-base-pair reads. Concerning the study's data processing: A later analysis counted approximately 74 million unique TCR beta chains across the 550 to 750 repertoires, and some 12 million of these chains were shared by at least two donors. A nearest-neighbor algorithm error-corrected the raw reads and collapsed the reads into unique sequences, merging closely related sequences to remove PCR and sequencing errors. Alignment of CDR3 sequences to IMGT reference sequences was used to assign V, D and J gene segments. For a sequence to be retained, a match of at least six nucleotides was required to both a V gene segment and a J gene segment. A rearrangement counted as productive if the CDR3 had no stop codons and remained in frame with V and J, and every other rearrangement counted as non-productive. CDR3 was defined by IMGT convention, running from the second conserved V-encoded cysteine to the conserved J-encoded phenylalanine. The earlier analysis of 450 to 750 of the donors excluded any sequence lacking an unambiguous match to a single V gene segment. In an earlier analysis of around 600 of the donors, V segments were called functional above 56.7% productive rearrangements and were called segregating when the between-donor standard deviation exceeded 5%. A statistical classification framework was built to diagnose cytomegalovirus status from the catalog of TCR beta chain sequences. V and J gene assignment, in a later analysis, came from comparing TCR nucleotide sequences with IMGT/GENE-DB human TR gene sequences. Using the TCRdist pipeline, a later analysis assigned CDR3 sequences along with most-parsimonious VDJ recombination scenarios. In a later analysis, every TCR beta chain was defined by the combination of its CDR3 amino acid sequence and its V-gene family, and reads without a unique V-gene family were dropped. A later analysis removed 450 to 600 highly shared, low-generation-probability nucleotide sequences to deal with suspected cross-contamination and a sequencing artifact. For each public chain, a later analysis derived a clonal expansion index from normalized ranks of inferred template counts within each repertoire. Generation probabilities in a later analysis came from a VDJ recombination model fitted to out-of-frame rearrangements, and those results were checked against IGoR. In a later analysis, hypergeometric tests were used to score TCR-TCR, TCR-HLA and TCR-CMV co-occurrence, with a repertoire-size bias correction applied to TCR pairs. In a later analysis, false discovery rates were estimated by permuting HLA or CMV assignments 20 times. In a later analysis, co-occurring TCRs were grouped with DBSCAN, and TCRdist sequence similarity was added when clustering was performed within HLA-allele-positive subsets. Repertoires with fewer than 30,000 or more than 120,000 public chains, plus five repertoires with anomalous nucleotide sharing, were excluded from co-occurrence clustering. TCRdb provides this immuneACCESS table in a form limited to in-frame rearrangements. Some clones are lacking; in checked studies, under half of them reflect an unresolved V gene, and why the rest are absent is not known. That table supplies the V and J calls and clone size; D and trimming were determined from the DNA. This sample lists fewer than 200,000 clones; around 82% were detected once. Around 10% of the sample goes to the ten largest clones.

About this clone: Its binding antigen is unknown. No clone much larger than this one lies a single base away; base qualities are absent.

The cohort comprised approximately 700 healthy bone marrow donors. Cohort members were all nominally healthy when sampled, although unrecorded immune exposures were likely present. The donor was CMV seropositive and belonged to the group of more than 250 seropositive cohort members. Each donor provided a peripheral blood sample, and peripheral blood mononuclear cells were used for TCR beta sequencing. Genomic DNA extraction from the blood cell samples was performed with the Qiagen DNeasy Blood Extraction Kit. Sequencing was performed on PBMCs. This chain joins TRBV6-5 to TRBJ1-5, with the D gene too uncertain to name. The sequence was collected from a man aged 45 to 65 in good health and CMV-seropositive. At the DNA level, the sequence is TGTGCCAGCTCCCCAGGAGGTGGCAATCAGCCCCAGCATTTT. It translates as CASSPGGGNQPQHF.